This TCR beta chain comes out of a study of T cell responses to AZD1222 COVID-19 vaccine. V was shortened by 3 bases and J by 0 bases, with 13 bases between the two germline ends. Germline V lookup: CDR1 KGHSH, CDR2 LQKENI. The CDR3 is 16 amino acids. Details on this clone: The target antigen is unknown.

Regarding the study as a whole: The donors showed a predominance of white British ancestry and of females, with possible underestimation of clonal diversity. Repertoires were sampled only after the peak T cell response. Dominant CD4 TCR responses targeted spike regions 160-218 and 743-854.

The assay was immunoSEQ multiplex PCR, and TCRdb's table has in-frame clones only and misses some. The sample lists about 140,000 clones; approximately 90% were seen once. The receptor was derived from an adult who received the AZD1222 COVID-19 vaccine. Material: peripheral blood, obtained 28 days after the second AZD1222 dose. V usage is TRBV18 and J usage is TRBJ2-3; a weak D match, TRBD1 (6 bases). The chain's CDR3 is CASSPTGLGSTDTQYF. DNA for the CDR3: TGTGCCAGCTCACCGACAGGCTTAGGTAGCACAGATACGCAGTATTTT.